One and the same sample provided the 28 T cell receptor beta chains below, sequenced in a study of graft-versus-host responses after intestinal transplantation. No cognate antigen is known for these TCRs. This table comes from immunoSEQ multiplex PCR, and its TCRdb copy is limited to in-frame clones, with some not included. This table holds 90,000 to 120,000 clones, roughly 87% found once. The sequencing used unstimulated CD4+ T cells sorted from spleen or lymph node cells, collected before intestinal transplant. The source of these receptors is a human donor who received an intestinal transplant.

This chain uses TRBV5-6 with TRBJ2-1, with D tentatively TRBD2 (7 bases). The CDR3 covers 16 residues. Trimming cost V 1 base and J 3 bases, with 14 bases left between them. Germline lookup yields CDR1 SGHDT and CDR2 YYEEEE. The CDR3 DNA reads TGTGCCAGCAGCTTGTGGGGGGGCCCTTTCTACAATGAGCAGTTCTTC. Encoded protein: CASSLWGGPFYNEQFF.

The chain uses TRBV28 and TRBJ2-2, with D hard to call. CDR3 length equals 18 residues. Trimming removed 4 bases from V and 4 bases from J, with 22 bases in between. Looked up from germline, CDR1 is MDHEN and CDR2 is SYDVKM. The CDR3 spells CASSSPRLSRSFTGELFF. CDR3 DNA: TGTGCCAGCAGTTCCCCGCGACTGTCACGTTCCTTCACCGGGGAGCTGTTTTTT.

The J gene is TRBJ1-5, the V gene TRBV5-6, with 7 bases identical to TRBD1. The CDR3 is made up of 17 amino acids. CDR1 and CDR2 from the germline V gene are SGHDT and YYEEEE. V was pared by 1 base and J by 0 bases, with 7 bases of the junction left unmatched. The CDR3 DNA is TGTGCCAGCAGCTTGACAGGGGTGGGGTATAGCAATCAGCCCCAGCATTTT. Encoded protein: CASSLTGVGYSNQPQHF.

The CDR3 reads CASSDREARPQHF. CDR3 DNA sequence: TGTGCCAGCAGTGATAGGGAGGCACGGCCCCAGCATTTT. The chain combines TRBV2 with TRBJ1-5, with D unresolved. CDR1 is SNHLY and CDR2 is FYNNEI in the germline V gene. V was shortened by 3 bases and J by 9 bases, with 12 bases between the two germline ends. The CDR3 contains 13 residues.

The gene calls are TRBV6-6 and TRBJ1-5; 7 nucleotides agree with TRBD1. Germline lookup yields CDR1 MNHNY and CDR2 SVGAGI (reference sequence). The CDR3 covers 16 residues. V shed 7 bases and J 4 bases; nucleotides not matched to a gene: 13. The CDR3 DNA reads TGTGCCAGCACAAACTCCCGGGACAGCTTGAATCAGCCCCAGCATTTT. Its translation is CASTNSRDSLNQPQHF.

This sequence joins TRBV6-5 and TRBJ1-2; D may be TRBD1 (6 bases). Trimming took off 0 bases at V and 8 bases at J, with 10 bases between the two ends. CDR3 size: 13 residues. In germline, CDR1 is MNHEY, CDR2 SVGAGI. CDR3 loop: CASSYSTGSGYTF. In DNA form, the CDR3 reads TGTGCCAGCAGTTACTCCACAGGGTCCGGCTACACCTTC.

Here the CDR3 DNA reads TGTGCCAGCAGCGGATATGGGGGGAGTACAGATACGCAGTATTTT. Residues: CASSGYGGSTDTQYF. The chain employs TRBV9 and TRBJ2-3; TRBD2 is a possible D gene (6 bases). The germline V gene encodes CDR1 SGDLS and CDR2 YYNGEE. The CDR3 is made up of 15 amino acids. V was pared by 3 bases and J by 3 bases, with 14 bases between.

V is TRBV5-1 and J is TRBJ2-7, with 9 bases fitting TRBD1. The CDR3 contains 15 residues. Per germline, CDR1 SGHRS and CDR2 YFSETQ. J was trimmed by 0 bases and V by 3 bases; bases with no gene match: 4. The CDR3 DNA reads TGCGCCAGCAGCTACCGGGACAGGGTCTCCTACGAGCAGTACTTC. Protein sequence: CASSYRDRVSYEQYF. Together with reference TRBV5-1 and TRBJ2-7, the CDR3 gives the full variable domain: KAGVTQTPRYLIKTRGQQVTLSCSPISGHRSVSWYQQTPGQGLQFLFEYFSETQRNKGNFPGRFSGRQFSNSRSEMNVSTLELGDSALYLCASSYRDRVSYEQYFGPGTRLTVT.

The chain combines TRBV6-1 with TRBJ2-5, with TRBD2 identical over 7 bases. Per the germline V gene, CDR1 is MNHNS and CDR2 is SASEGT. The CDR3 runs 12 residues. V lost 7 bases and J lost 6; bases outside the gene matches: 5. CDR3 sequence (DNA): TGTGCCAGCACTAGCGGCACGCAGACCCAGTACTTC. This codes for CASTSGTQTQYF.

This chain links TRBV4-1 with TRBJ1-2; no reliable D call. The CDR3 loop spans 14 amino acids. CDR1 MGHRA and CDR2 YSYEKL come from the germline V gene. V gave up 3 bases and J gave up 4 bases, with 12 bases separating them. CDR3 sequence: CASSQIGQLYGYTF. CDR3 coding DNA: TGCGCCAGCAGCCAGATCGGCCAGCTCTATGGCTACACCTTC.

This clone has just one count. The chain is built from TRBV28 and TRBJ2-1; TRBD2 aligns across 11 bases. Germline V gene lookup returns CDR1 MDHEN and CDR2 SYDVKM. CDR3 length equals 15 residues. V dropped 7 bases and J dropped 8; count of bases not matched to a gene: 10. The DNA for the CDR3 is TGTGCCAGCACCAACCGACTAGCGGGGTGGGATGAGCAGTTCTTC. Its protein is CASTNRLAGWDEQFF.

The chain combines TRBV5-1 with TRBJ1-1; D remains unclear. The CDR3 has 13 residues. V was pared by 2 bases and J by 2 bases, with 7 bases between. Germline-derived CDR1 and CDR2 are SGHRS and YFSETQ. The CDR3 sequence: CASSFRDNTEAFF. The CDR3 bases are TGCGCCAGCAGCTTTAGAGATAACACTGAAGCTTTCTTT.

This clone was counted a few times. This chain links TRBV5-1 with TRBJ2-7; 12 nucleotides match TRBD2. The ends lost 4 bases at V and 2 bases at J; junction bases unmatched: 4. Germline V CDR1 and CDR2: SGHRS, YFSETQ. This CDR3 is 15 amino acids long. The CDR3 region has the DNA TGCGCCAGCAGCACAGGACTAGCGGGGACCTACGAGCAGTACTTC. Protein product: CASSTGLAGTYEQYF.

This clone was found a few times. The J gene is TRBJ1-6, the V gene TRBV12-5; no clear D. V dropped 2 bases and J dropped 9 bases, with 8 bases sitting between them. The germline CDR1 and CDR2 sequences are LGHNT and FRNRAP. The CDR3 has 13 residues. For the CDR3, the DNA is TGTGCTAGTGGTTTGACGGGCGGTTCACCCCTCCACTTT. It codes for CASGLTGGSPLHF.

The chain employs TRBV5-4 and TRBJ2-1; D uncertain. CDR3 length: 13 residues. The germline V gene has CDR1 SGHNT and CDR2 YYREEE (reference sequence). Trimming took off 3 bases at V and 7 bases at J, with 11 bases between the two ends. The CDR3 reads CASSSNQANEQFF. CDR3 DNA sequence: TGTGCCAGCAGCTCTAACCAAGCTAATGAGCAGTTCTTC. Based on the CDR3 plus reference TRBV5-4 and TRBJ2-1, the full variable domain is ETGVTQSPTHLIKTRGQQVTLRCSSQSGHNTVSWYQQALGQGPQFIFQYYREEENGRGNFPPRFSGLQFPNYSSELNVNALELDDSALYLCASSSNQANEQFFGPGTRLTVL.

The V and J genes are TRBV18 and TRBJ2-2; perhaps TRBD1 as D (5 bases). Trimming left V 0 bases short and J 2 bases short, with 10 bases between. The CDR3 runs to 16 residues. The germline V gene has CDR1 KGHSH and CDR2 LQKENI. CDR3 coding DNA: TGTGCCAGCTCACCACCAAGGGGAATAAACACCGGGGAGCTGTTTTTT. It is translated as CASSPPRGINTGELFF.

The rearrangement links TRBV27 to TRBJ2-5, with TRBD2 identical over 7 bases. Per germline, CDR1 MNHEY and CDR2 SMNVEV (reference sequence). V shed 5 bases, J shed 5 bases, and the junction held 20 bases outside the gene matches. This CDR3 region has 18 residues. CDR3 DNA sequence: TGTGCCAGCAGTCCCCCAGGCCCCACTAGCGTCCAAAGGGAGACCCAGTACTTC. It specifies CASSPPGPTSVQRETQYF.

DNA of the CDR3: TGCGCCAGCAGGGAGCTAGCGGGGGGACAGTACGAGCAGTACTTC. Protein sequence: CASRELAGGQYEQYF. This rearrangement joins TRBV10-2 to TRBJ2-7; 11 positions match TRBD2. Germline CDR1 and CDR2: WSHSY and SAAADI. The CDR3 totals 15 residues. With 6 bases clipped from V and 4 bases from J, the junction kept 8 bases outside the gene matches.

V is TRBV10-1 and J is TRBJ2-6; 10 nucleotides align to TRBD1. After removal of 4 bases from V and 0 bases from J, the junction contained 12 bases not matched to a gene. The CDR3 loop spans 20 amino acids. Germline V lookup: CDR1 WNHNN, CDR2 SYGVQD (reference sequence). CDR3 DNA: TGCGCCAGCAGTGGGTGGACAGGGGGTGCGAATTGCTCTGGGGCCAACGTCCTGACTTTC. It codes for CASSGWTGGANCSGANVLTF.

The CDR3 DNA is TGTGCCAGCAGTGAGCACAGGGGTGTAGAGCAGCCCCAGCATTTT. Its protein product is CASSEHRGVEQPQHF. The chain joins TRBV6-1 to TRBJ1-5; 7 bases agree with TRBD1. CDR1 and CDR2 (germline): MNHNS, SASEGT. V was clipped by 3 bases and J by 7 bases; unmatched bases: 9. The CDR3 runs 15 residues.

The chain uses TRBV2 and TRBJ2-7; D is perhaps TRBD1 (6 bases). V lost 6 bases, J lost 6 bases, and 15 bases lay in between. CDR1 and CDR2 (germline): SNHLY, FYNNEI. The CDR3 length is 13 residues. CDR3 DNA sequence: TGTGCCAGCAGACGGGACATGACGGGCGAGCAGTACTTC. It translates to CASRRDMTGEQYF.

This clone turned up a few times. This chain connects TRBV19 to TRBJ2-7, with 7 bases that match TRBD1. This CDR3 comprises 16 residues. Unmatched junction bases numbered 9, after V lost 3 bases and J lost 1 base. Germline CDR1 reads LNHDA; CDR2 reads SQIVND (reference sequence). The CDR3 loop is CASSMYGTERSYEQYF. CDR3 bases: TGTGCCAGTAGTATGTATGGGACAGAGAGGTCCTACGAGCAGTACTTC.

The chain joins TRBV6-5 to TRBJ2-7; D not resolved. Germline V gene sequence: CDR1 MNHEY, CDR2 SVGAGI. CDR3 length: 14 amino acids. V shed 8 bases and J shed 0 bases, with 14 bases lying between them. CDR3 in amino acids: CASDRGASSYEQYF. CDR3 nucleotides: TGTGCCAGCGATCGCGGCGCGAGCTCCTACGAGCAGTACTTC.

This chain links TRBV4-2 with TRBJ2-2; D could derive from TRBD1 or TRBD2 (5 bases each). V lost 5 bases and J 3 bases, leaving 13 bases between the germline ends. Germline V gene lookup returns CDR1 LGHNA and CDR2 YNFKEQ. The CDR3 contains 15 residues. The CDR3 loop reads CASSTTRGDTGELFF. The CDR3, as DNA: TGTGCCAGCAGCACAACTAGAGGGGACACCGGGGAGCTGTTTTTT.

The J gene is TRBJ1-5, the V gene TRBV2; D not certain. The CDR3 consists of 14 residues. V shed 6 bases and J shed 1 base, with 10 bases lying between them. Germline CDR1 and CDR2: SNHLY and FYNNEI. In DNA form, the CDR3 reads TGTGCCAGCAGAGGTAGCGTGAGCAATCAGCCCCAGCATTTT. This sequence encodes CASRGSVSNQPQHF.

The V gene is TRBV5-6, the J gene TRBJ2-7; TRBD2 matches 9 bases. Germline V gene data show CDR1 as SGHDT and CDR2 as YYEEEE. V lost 0 bases to trimming and J lost 6 bases; unmatched junction nucleotides: 7. This CDR3 contains 15 residues. The CDR3, as DNA: TGTGCCAGCAGCTTGGCCTTGGCGGGAGGGCTCGAGCAGTACTTC. Translating gives CASSLALAGGLEQYF.

The chain is built from TRBV5-4 and TRBJ1-3; D uncertain. The CDR3 extends over 18 amino acids. Germline V CDR1 and CDR2: SGHNT, YYREEE (reference sequence). Between the trimmed V and J ends, which lost 2 bases and 1 base, there was a span of 19 bases. The CDR3 DNA reads TGTGCCAGCAGCTTTCCTTCTCCTGGTGGGCTATCTGGAAACACCATATATTTT. Translating it yields CASSFPSPGGLSGNTIYF.

The J gene is TRBJ2-2, the V gene TRBV11-2, with 8 bases fitting TRBD1. The CDR3 is 17 amino acids. Germline values: CDR1 SGHAT, CDR2 FQNNGV. The trim removed 0 bases at V and 0 bases at J, leaving 3 bases unmatched. In DNA form, the CDR3 reads TGTGCCAGCAGCTTAGATGGACAGGGAGCGAACACCGGGGAGCTGTTTTTT. This translates into CASSLDGQGANTGELFF. Full variable domain (rest looked up from reference TRBV11-2 and TRBJ2-2): EAGVAQSPRYKIIEKRQSVAFWCNPISGHATLYWYQQILGQGPKLLIQFQNNGVVDDSQLPKDRFSAERLKGVDSTLKIQPAKLEDSAVYLCASSLDGQGANTGELFFGEGSRLTVL.